One sample yielded the 9 T cell receptor beta chains listed below, sequenced in a study of identical twins. MiXCR, applied by TCRdb to the 5' RACE reads, yields one record per CDR3 protein. The table includes 400,000 or so distinct CDR3 sequences, 9% detected once. The sequencing input was naive T cells sorted from blood. The origin of the receptors is a woman between 50 and 59 years old in good health.

This clonotype was observed many times. The V gene is TRBV20-1, the J gene TRBJ1-1, with D perhaps TRBD1 (5 bases). The germline V gene encodes CDR1 DFQATT and CDR2 SNEGSKA (reference sequence). V was cut by 2 bases and J by 0 bases, with 16 bases left in between. The CDR3 is made up of 16 amino acids. Written as DNA, the CDR3 is TGCAGTGCTAGAATCGCCGGGACTCGATTGAACACTGAAGCTTTCTTT. Its translation: CSARIAGTRLNTEAFF.

The chain combines TRBV11-2 with TRBJ2-1; D possibly corresponds to TRBD1 (6 bases). The CDR3 is made up of 14 amino acids. From germline, CDR1 is SGHAT and CDR2 FQNNGV. V lost 4 bases to trimming and J lost 10 bases, with 17 bases between them. The CDR3 DNA reads as TGTGCCAGCAGCTCAATCCGACAGGTTCGCGAGCAGTTCTTC. It encodes CASSSIRQVREQFF.

The V and J genes are TRBV7-3 and TRBJ2-4; no clear D gene. The CDR3 loop spans 14 amino acids. Per the germline V gene, CDR1 is SGHTA and CDR2 is FQGTGA. V was shortened by 5 bases and J by 2 bases, with 10 bases between the two germline ends. The CDR3 sequence is CASSRSGSKNIQYF. The CDR3 bases are TGTGCCAGCAGCCGGTCGGGTTCCAAAAACATTCAGTACTTC.

The chain employs TRBV30 and TRBJ2-7; D is tentatively TRBD1 or TRBD2 (5 bases each). Germline-derived CDR1 and CDR2 are GTSNPN and SVGIG (reference sequence). V shed 0 bases and J shed 4 bases, with 13 bases lying between them. The CDR3 is 14 amino acids. The CDR3 DNA follows: TGTGCCTGGAGTGTCGGGTGGGACGGATACGAGCAGTACTTC. It yields the protein CAWSVGWDGYEQYF.

This clonotype was seen more than once but under ten times. The chain has TRBV10-3 and TRBJ2-6, with D possibly TRBD1 on 6 matching bases. Trimming removed 0 bases from V and 0 bases from J, with 9 bases in between. This CDR3 has 17 residues. Germline V gene sequence: CDR1 ENHRY, CDR2 SYGVKD. The CDR3 protein is CAISESTGASGANVLTF. The CDR3 coding sequence is TGTGCCATCAGTGAGTCGACAGGAGCCTCTGGGGCCAACGTCCTGACTTTC.

CDR3 sequence reads: CSVGTDEQYF. For the CDR3, the DNA is TGCAGCGTAGGGACAGACGAGCAGTACTTC. The chain couples TRBV29-1 to TRBJ2-7; TRBD1 agrees at 7 bases. The V gene end was trimmed by 6 bases and the J gene end by 5 bases; junction bases not matched to a gene: 1. This CDR3 region has 10 residues. The V gene's germline CDR1 is SQVTM and CDR2 ANQGSEA.

Sample share makes this clonotype medium-sized (0.01 to 0.1%). The V and J genes are TRBV2 and TRBJ1-5; TRBD1 is a possible D gene (5 bases). Trimming stripped 2 bases from V and 12 bases from J, with 17 bases between. Germline V gives CDR1 SNHLY, CDR2 FYNNEI. This CDR3 is built from 14 residues. This CDR3 reads CASSEKTPQGSQHF. The CDR3 DNA sequence: TGTGCCAGCAGTGAAAAAACCCCCCAGGGCAGCCAGCATTTT.

This clonotype occurred many times. The gene calls are TRBV7-8 and TRBJ1-1, with a weak D call TRBD1 (5 bases). Deletions cut 5 bases from V and 1 base from J, with 11 bases between. The CDR3 is made up of 14 amino acids. Germline V lookup: CDR1 SGHVS, CDR2 FQNEAQ. The CDR3 bases are TGTGCCAGCAGCCGGGACGAACAGAACACTGAAGCTTTCTTT. Its protein is CASSRDEQNTEAFF.

The chain uses TRBV2 and TRBJ2-1, with D perhaps TRBD2 (6 bases). CDR3 length equals 16 residues. Germline V CDR1 and CDR2: SNHLY, FYNNEI. The germline V and J ends were trimmed by 7 bases and 0 bases, with 16 bases remaining between them. The DNA of the CDR3 is TGTGCCAGCACGGGGACTGATATTAGCTCCTACAATGAGCAGTTCTTC. Residues: CASTGTDISSYNEQFF.